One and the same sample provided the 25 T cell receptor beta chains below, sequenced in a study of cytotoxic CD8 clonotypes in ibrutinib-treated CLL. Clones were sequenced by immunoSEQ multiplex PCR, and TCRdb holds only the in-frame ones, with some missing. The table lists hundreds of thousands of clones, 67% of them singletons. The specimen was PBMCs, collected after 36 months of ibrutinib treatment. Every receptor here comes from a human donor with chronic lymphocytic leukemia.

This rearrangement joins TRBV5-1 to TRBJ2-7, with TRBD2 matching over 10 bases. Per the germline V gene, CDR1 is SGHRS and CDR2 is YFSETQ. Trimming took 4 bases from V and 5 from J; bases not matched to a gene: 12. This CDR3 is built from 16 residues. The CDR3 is CASSLSSGGALDEQYF. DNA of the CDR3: TGCGCCAGCAGCCTCTCAAGCGGGGGGGCGCTTGACGAGCAGTACTTC.

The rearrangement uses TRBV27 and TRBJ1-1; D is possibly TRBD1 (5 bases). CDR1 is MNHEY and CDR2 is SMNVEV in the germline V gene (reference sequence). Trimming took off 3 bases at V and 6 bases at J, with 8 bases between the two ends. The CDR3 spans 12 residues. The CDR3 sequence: CASSFRGAEAFF. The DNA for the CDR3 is TGTGCCAGCAGTTTTAGGGGAGCTGAAGCTTTCTTT.

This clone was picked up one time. The CDR3 DNA sequence: TGTGCCAGCAGCCCTCAGCGGGACCTTAGCACAGATACGCAGTATTTT. Its translation is CASSPQRDLSTDTQYF. This sequence joins TRBV5-4 and TRBJ2-3, with 7 positions matching TRBD2. V lost 4 bases, J lost 0 bases, and 8 bases stayed unmatched. There are 16 residues in the CDR3. The germline gives CDR1 SGHNT, CDR2 YYREEE (reference sequence).

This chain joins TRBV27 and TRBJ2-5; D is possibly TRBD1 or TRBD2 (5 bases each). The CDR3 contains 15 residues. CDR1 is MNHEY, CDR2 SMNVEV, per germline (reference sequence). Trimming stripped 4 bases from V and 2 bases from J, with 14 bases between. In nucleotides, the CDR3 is TGTGCCAGCAGTTCTATAGGGACGTTACAAGAGACCCAGTACTTC. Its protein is CASSSIGTLQETQYF.

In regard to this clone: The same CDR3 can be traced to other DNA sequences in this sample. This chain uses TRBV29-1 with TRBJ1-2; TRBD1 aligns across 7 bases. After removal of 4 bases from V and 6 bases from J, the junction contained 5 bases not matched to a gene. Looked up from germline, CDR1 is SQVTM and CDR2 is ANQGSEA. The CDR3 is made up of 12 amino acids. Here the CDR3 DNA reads TGCAGCGTTGGTGCAGGGGGGCATGGCTACACCTTC. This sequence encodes CSVGAGGHGYTF.

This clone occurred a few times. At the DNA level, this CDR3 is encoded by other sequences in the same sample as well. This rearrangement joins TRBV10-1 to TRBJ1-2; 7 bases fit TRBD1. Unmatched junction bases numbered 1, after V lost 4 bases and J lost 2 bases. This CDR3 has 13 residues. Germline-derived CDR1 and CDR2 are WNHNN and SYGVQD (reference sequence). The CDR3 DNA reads TGCGCCAGCAGTGCGGACAGGAACTATGGCTACACCTTC. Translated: CASSADRNYGYTF.

The CDR3 DNA reads as TGTGCCAGTACTCGACAGGAACTTTCTTGGGGCTACACCTTC. This translates into CASTRQELSWGYTF. This chain uses TRBV19 with TRBJ1-2; TRBD1 might be the D (6 bases). Germline CDR1 LNHDA, CDR2 SQIVND (reference sequence). Trimming took 7 bases from V and 8 from J, leaving 20 bases between them. This CDR3 is 14 amino acids long. The entire variable domain, with the rest obtained from reference TRBV19 and TRBJ1-2, is as follows: DGGITQSPKYLFRKEGQNVTLSCEQNLNHDAMYWYRQDPGQGLRLIYYSQIVNDFQKGDIAEGYSVSREKKESFPLTVTSAQKNPTAFYLCASTRQELSWGYTFGSGTRLTVV.

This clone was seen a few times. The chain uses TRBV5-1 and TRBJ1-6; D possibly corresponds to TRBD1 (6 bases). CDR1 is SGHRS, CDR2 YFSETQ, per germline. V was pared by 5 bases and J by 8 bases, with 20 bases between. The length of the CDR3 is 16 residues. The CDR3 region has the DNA TGCGCCAGCAGTCCTTCCGGGACACCGTCCGATTCACCCCTCCACTTT. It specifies CASSPSGTPSDSPLHF.

CDR3 sequence reads: CASSPEGGYGYTF. The CDR3 DNA reads as TGTGCCAGCTCACCAGAAGGGGGCTATGGCTACACCTTC. The rearrangement joins TRBV18 to TRBJ1-2; possible D gene TRBD1, 6 bases. CDR3 length equals 13 residues. Germline V gene data show CDR1 as KGHSH and CDR2 as LQKENI. V was clipped by 2 bases and J by 4 bases, with 8 bases between them.

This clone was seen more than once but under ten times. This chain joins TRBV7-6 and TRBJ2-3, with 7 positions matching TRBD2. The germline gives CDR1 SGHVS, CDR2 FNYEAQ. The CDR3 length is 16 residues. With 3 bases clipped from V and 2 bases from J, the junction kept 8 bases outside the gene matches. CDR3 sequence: CASSFASGGHTDTQYF. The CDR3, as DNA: TGTGCCAGCAGCTTCGCTTCGGGAGGCCACACAGATACGCAGTATTTT.

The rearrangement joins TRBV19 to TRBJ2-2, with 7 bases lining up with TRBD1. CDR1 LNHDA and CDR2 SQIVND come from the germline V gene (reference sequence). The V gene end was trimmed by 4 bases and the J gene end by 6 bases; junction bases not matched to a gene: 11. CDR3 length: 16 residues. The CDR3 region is CASSRYRGLGAGELFF. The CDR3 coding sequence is TGTGCCAGTAGTAGATACAGGGGCCTCGGAGCCGGGGAGCTGTTTTTT.

CDR3 in amino acids: CATGRASSYEQYF. The CDR3 DNA follows: TGTGCCACCGGTCGGGCTAGCTCCTACGAGCAGTACTTC. This rearrangement joins TRBV6-5 to TRBJ2-7; unclear D gene. The V end was cut by 10 bases, the J end by 0 bases, with 13 bases between. CDR1 and CDR2 (germline): MNHEY, SVGAGI. The length of the CDR3 is 13 residues.

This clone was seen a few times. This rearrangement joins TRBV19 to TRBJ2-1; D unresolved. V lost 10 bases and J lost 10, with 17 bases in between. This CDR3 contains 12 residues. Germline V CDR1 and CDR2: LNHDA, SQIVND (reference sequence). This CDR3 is CATLVATIEQFF. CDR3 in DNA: TGTGCCACCCTTGTGGCAACTATCGAGCAGTTCTTC.

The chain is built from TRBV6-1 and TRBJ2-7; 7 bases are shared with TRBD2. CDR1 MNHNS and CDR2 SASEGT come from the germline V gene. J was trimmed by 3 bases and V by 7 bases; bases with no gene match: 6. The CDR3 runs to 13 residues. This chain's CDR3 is CASILWGGYEQYF. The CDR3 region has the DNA TGTGCCAGCATCCTTTGGGGGGGCTACGAGCAGTACTTC.

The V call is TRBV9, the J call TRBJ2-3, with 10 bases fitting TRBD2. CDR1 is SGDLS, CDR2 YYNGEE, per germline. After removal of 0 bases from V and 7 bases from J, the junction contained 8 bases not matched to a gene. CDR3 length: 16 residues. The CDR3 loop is CASSVATSGVFYTQYF. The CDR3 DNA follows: TGTGCCAGCAGCGTAGCTACTAGCGGGGTTTTTTATACGCAGTATTTT.

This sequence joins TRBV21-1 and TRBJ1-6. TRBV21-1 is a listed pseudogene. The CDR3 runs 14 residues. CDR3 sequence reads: CASSLEGRLATLHF. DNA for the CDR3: TGTGCCAGCAGCTTAGAGGGACGTCTGGCAACCCTCCACTTT.

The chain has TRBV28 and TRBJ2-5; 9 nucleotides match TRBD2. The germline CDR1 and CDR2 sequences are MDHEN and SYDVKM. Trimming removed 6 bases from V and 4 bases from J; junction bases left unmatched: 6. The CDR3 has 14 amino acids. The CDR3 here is CASRIAGAGETQYF. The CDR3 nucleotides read TGTGCCAGCAGAATAGCGGGAGCTGGAGAGACCCAGTACTTC. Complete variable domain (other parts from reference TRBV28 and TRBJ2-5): DVKVTQSSRYLVKRTGEKVFLECVQDMDHENMFWYRQDPGLGLRLIYFSYDVKMKEKGDIPEGYSVSREKKERFSLILESASTNQTSMYLCASRIAGAGETQYFGPGTRLLVL.

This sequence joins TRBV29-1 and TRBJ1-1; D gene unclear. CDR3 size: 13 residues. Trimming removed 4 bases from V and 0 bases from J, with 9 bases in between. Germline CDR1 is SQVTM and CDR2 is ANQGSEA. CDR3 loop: CSVVRGVNTEAFF. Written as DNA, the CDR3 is TGCAGCGTTGTACGTGGGGTGAACACTGAAGCTTTCTTT.

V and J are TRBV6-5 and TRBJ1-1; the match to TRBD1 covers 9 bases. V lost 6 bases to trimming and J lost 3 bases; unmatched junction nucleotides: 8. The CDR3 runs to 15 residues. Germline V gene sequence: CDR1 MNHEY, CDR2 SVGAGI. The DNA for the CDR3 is TGTGCCAGCAGATCCTTACAGGGGGCGCACACTGAAGCTTTCTTT. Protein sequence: CASRSLQGAHTEAFF.

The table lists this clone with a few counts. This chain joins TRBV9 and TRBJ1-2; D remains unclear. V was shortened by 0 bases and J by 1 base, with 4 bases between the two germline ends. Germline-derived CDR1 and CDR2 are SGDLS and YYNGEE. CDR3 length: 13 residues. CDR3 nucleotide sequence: TGTGCCAGCAGCGTAGAAGATAACTATGGCTACACCTTC. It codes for CASSVEDNYGYTF. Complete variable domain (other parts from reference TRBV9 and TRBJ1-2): DSGVTQTPKHLITATGQRVTLRCSPRSGDLSVYWYQQSLDQGLQFLIQYYNGEERAKGNILERFSAQQFPDLHSELNLSSLELGDSALYFCASSVEDNYGYTFGSGTRLTVV.

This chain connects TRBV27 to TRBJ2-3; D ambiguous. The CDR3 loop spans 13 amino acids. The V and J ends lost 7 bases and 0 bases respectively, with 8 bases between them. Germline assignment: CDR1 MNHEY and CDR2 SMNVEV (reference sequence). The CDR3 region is CASTDLSTDTQYF. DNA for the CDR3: TGTGCCAGCACCGATCTAAGCACAGATACGCAGTATTTT.

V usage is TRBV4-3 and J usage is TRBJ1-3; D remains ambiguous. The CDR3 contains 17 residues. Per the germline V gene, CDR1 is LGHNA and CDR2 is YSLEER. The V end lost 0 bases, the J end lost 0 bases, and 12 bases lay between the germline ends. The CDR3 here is CASSQDHAADSGNTIYF. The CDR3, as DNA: TGCGCCAGCAGCCAAGATCATGCAGCCGACTCTGGAAACACCATATATTTT.

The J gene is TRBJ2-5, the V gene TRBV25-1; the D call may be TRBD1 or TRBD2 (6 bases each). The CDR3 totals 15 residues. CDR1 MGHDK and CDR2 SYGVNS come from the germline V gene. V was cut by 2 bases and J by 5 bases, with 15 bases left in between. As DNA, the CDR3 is TGTGCCAGCAGTGAAGGGGGGCTCGTTGGGGAGACCCAGTACTTC. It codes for CASSEGGLVGETQYF. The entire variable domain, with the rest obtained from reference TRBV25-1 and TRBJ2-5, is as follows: EADIYQTPRYLVIGTGKKITLECSQTMGHDKMYWYQQDPGMELHLIHYSYGVNSTEKGDLSSESTVSRIRTEHFPLTLESARPSHTSQYLCASSEGGLVGETQYFGPGTRLLVL.

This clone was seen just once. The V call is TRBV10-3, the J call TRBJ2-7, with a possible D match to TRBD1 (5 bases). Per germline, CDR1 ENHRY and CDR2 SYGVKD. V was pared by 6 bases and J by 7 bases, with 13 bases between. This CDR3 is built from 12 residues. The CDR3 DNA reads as TGTGCCATCAGGGGGCAGACCACTGAGCAGTACTTC. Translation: CAIRGQTTEQYF.

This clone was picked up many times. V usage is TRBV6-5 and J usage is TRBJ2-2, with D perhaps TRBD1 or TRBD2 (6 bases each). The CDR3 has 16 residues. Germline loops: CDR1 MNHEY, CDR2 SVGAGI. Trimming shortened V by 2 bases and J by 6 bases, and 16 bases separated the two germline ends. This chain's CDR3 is CASSYAGEDESGELFF. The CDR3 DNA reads TGTGCCAGCAGTTACGCAGGGGAGGATGAATCCGGGGAGCTGTTTTTT.